This TCR beta chain was sequenced in a study of Ad26.COV2.S vaccination and SARS-CoV-2 variants. Study information: The trial was COV1001 and the donor's arm was Ad26.COV2.S. Study-wide results and limits: The TCR-based breadth and depth measures might underestimate overall T cell responses. Non-spike TCR breadth showed similarity between vaccine and placebo recipients.

The germline CDR1 and CDR2 sequences are LNHNV and YYDKDF (reference sequence). There are 13 residues in the CDR3. The V gene lost 0 bases and the J gene lost 8 bases, with 8 bases spanning the gap. Treatment denoted: about 20 received Ad26.COV2.S at low or high dose, single or two shots; 5 received placebo; per-sample allocation not given. Specimens were obtained on day 63 following the first vaccine or placebo injection. Comment on this clone: Its antigen is undetermined.

The table came from immunoSEQ multiplex PCR; TCRdb's copy has only in-frame clones and leaves some out. The table lists more than 300,000 clones, about 86% of them singletons. The material was peripheral blood, obtained in a trial of Ad26.COV2.S vaccine versus placebo. The sequence was obtained from a person between 18 and 59 years old who received the Ad26.COV2.S COVID-19 vaccine or a placebo. The V call is TRBV15, the J call TRBJ2-1; no firm D call. The CDR3 reads CATSRDKGYEQFF. The CDR3 DNA is TGTGCCACCAGCAGAGATAAGGGATATGAGCAGTTCTTC. The full variable domain, in which reference TRBV15 and TRBJ2-1 provide the parts outside the CDR3, is DAMVIQNPRYQVTQFGKPVTLSCSQTLNHNVMYWYQQKSSQAPKLLFHYYDKDFNNEADTPDNFQSRRPNTSFCFLDIRSPGLGDTAMYLCATSRDKGYEQFFGPGTRLTVL.